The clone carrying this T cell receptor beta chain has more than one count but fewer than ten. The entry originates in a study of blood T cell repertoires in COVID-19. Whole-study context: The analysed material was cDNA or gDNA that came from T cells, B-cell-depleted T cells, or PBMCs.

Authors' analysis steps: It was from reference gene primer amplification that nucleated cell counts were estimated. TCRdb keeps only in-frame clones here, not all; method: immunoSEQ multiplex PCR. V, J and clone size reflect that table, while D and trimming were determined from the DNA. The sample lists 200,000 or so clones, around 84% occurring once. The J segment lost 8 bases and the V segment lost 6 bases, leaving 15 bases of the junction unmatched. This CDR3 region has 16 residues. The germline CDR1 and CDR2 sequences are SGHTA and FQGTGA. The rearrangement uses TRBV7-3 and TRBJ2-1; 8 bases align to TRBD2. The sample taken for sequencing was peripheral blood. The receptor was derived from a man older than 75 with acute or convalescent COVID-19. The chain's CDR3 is CASRNLAGPAPDEQFF. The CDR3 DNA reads TGTGCCAGCAGGAATCTAGCGGGCCCCGCTCCGGATGAGCAGTTCTTC.